This TCR beta chain comes out of a study of blood T cells in healthy people across ages. Findings and caveats of the study: With naive T cell percentage, TCR beta diversity showed a strong correlation. The CMV status of each donor remained undetermined, and this could have confounded shifts in expanded clonotypes.

This clonotype was found a few times. Antigen: not known. Each donor had roughly 10 milliliters of peripheral blood drawn. Using a J-beta primer mix together with a sample-barcoded 5' primer, a second PCR was run for roughly 7 to 12 cycles. TCRdb re-derived calls from the 5' RACE reads in MiXCR, one entry per CDR3 protein. The data show about 1.8 million distinct CDR3 sequences, with just under 50% seen just once and over 2% held by the top ten. The receptor's source is a woman aged 40 to 55 in good health. Material: blood.

The CDR3: CATSTRTGVANEQFF. The DNA of the CDR3 is TGTGCCACCAGCACTCGGACAGGAGTGGCCAATGAGCAGTTCTTC. The chain combines TRBV15 with TRBJ2-1; TRBD1 matches at 7 bases. This CDR3 has 15 amino acids. Germline-derived CDR1 and CDR2 are LNHNV and YYDKDF (reference sequence). After removal of 4 bases from V and 6 bases from J, the junction contained 9 bases not matched to a gene.